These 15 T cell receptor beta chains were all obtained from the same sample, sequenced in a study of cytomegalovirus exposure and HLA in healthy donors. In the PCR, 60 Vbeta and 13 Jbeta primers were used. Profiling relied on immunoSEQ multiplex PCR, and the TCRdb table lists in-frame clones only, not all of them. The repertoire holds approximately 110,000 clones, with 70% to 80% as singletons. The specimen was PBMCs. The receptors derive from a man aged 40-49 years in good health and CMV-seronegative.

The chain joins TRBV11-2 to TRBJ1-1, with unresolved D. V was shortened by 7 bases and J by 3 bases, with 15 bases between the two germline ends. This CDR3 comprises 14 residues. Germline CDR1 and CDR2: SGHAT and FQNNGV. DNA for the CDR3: TGTGCCAGCACCAACAGCGGAGGGTACACTGAAGCTTTCTTT. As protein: CASTNSGGYTEAFF.

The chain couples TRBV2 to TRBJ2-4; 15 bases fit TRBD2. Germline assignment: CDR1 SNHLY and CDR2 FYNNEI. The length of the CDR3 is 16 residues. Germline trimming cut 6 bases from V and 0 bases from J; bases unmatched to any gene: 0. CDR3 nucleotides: TGTGCCAGCAGGGGACTAGCGGGGGGAGCCAAAAACATTCAGTACTTC. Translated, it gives CASRGLAGGAKNIQYF.

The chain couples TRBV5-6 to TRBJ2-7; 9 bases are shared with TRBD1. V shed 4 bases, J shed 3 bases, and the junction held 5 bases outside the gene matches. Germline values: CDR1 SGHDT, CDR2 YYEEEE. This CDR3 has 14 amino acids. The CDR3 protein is CASSLPTGGYEQYF. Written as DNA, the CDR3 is TGTGCCAGCAGCCTCCCGACAGGGGGCTACGAGCAGTACTTC.

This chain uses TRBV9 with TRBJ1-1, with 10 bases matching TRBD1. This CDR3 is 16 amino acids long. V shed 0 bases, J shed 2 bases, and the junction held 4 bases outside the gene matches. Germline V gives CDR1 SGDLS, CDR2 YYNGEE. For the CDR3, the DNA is TGTGCCAGCAGCGTAGACCGGGACAGGGGTAACACTGAAGCTTTCTTT. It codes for CASSVDRDRGNTEAFF.

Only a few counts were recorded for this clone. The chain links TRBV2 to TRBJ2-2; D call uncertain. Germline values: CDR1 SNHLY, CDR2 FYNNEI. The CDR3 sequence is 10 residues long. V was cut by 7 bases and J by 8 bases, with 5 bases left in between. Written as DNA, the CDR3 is TGTGCCAGCAAAACAGGGGAGCTGTTTTTT. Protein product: CASKTGELFF. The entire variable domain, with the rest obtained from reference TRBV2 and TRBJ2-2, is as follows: EPEVTQTPSHQVTQMGQEVILRCVPISNHLYFYWYRQILGQKVEFLVSFYNNEISEKSEIFDDQFSVERPDGSNFTLKIRSTKLEDSAMYFCASKTGELFFGEGSRLTVL.

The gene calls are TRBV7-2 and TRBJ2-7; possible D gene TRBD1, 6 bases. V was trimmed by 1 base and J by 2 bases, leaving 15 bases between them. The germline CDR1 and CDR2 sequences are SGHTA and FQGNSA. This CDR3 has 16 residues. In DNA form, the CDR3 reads TGTGCCAGCAGCTTAGGGGGGCAGCGAATAGCCTACGAGCAGTACTTC. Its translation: CASSLGGQRIAYEQYF.

The CDR3 here is CASSPRGQGVSYEQYF. The CDR3 bases are TGCGCCAGCAGCCCCCGGGGACAGGGAGTATCCTACGAGCAGTACTTC. This chain joins TRBV5-1 and TRBJ2-7; TRBD1 matches 9 bases. J lost 1 base, V lost 4 bases, and 9 bases had no gene match. CDR1 SGHRS and CDR2 YFSETQ come from the germline V gene. CDR3 length equals 16 residues.

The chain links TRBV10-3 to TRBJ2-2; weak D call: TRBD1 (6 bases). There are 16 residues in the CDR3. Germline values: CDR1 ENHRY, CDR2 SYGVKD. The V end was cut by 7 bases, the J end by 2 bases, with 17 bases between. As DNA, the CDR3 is TGTGCCATCATGGGGTATGGGACATACAACACCGGGGAGCTGTTTTTT. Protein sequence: CAIMGYGTYNTGELFF.

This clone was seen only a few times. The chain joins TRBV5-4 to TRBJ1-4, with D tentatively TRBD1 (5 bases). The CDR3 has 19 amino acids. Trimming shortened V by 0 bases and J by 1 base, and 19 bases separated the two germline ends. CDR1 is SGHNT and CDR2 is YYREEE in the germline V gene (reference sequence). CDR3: CASSLGGPGRGKTNEKLFF. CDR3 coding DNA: TGTGCCAGCAGCTTGGGGGGTCCCGGACGGGGGAAAACTAATGAAAAACTGTTTTTT.

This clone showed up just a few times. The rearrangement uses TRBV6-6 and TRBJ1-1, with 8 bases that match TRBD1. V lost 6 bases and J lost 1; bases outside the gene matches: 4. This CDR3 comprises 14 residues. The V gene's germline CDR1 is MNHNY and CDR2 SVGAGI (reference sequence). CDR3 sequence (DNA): TGTGCCAGCAGATGGACAGGGTCGAACACTGAAGCTTTCTTT. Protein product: CASRWTGSNTEAFF.

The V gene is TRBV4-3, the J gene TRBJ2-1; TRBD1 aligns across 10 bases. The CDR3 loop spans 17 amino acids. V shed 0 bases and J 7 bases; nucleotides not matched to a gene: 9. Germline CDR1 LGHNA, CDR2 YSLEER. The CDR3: CASSQDAPGQGLNEQFF. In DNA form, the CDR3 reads TGCGCCAGCAGCCAAGATGCCCCGGGACAGGGGTTAAATGAGCAGTTCTTC.

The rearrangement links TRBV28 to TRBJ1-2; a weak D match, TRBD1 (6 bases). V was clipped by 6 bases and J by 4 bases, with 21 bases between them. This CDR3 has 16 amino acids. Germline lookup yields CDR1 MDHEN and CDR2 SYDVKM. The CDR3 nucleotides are TGTGCCAGCAGAAAAATATCCAGGGGTCTCGTCTATGGCTACACCTTC. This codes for CASRKISRGLVYGYTF.

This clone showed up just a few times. The chain's CDR3 is CASSLQGRRDRGYTF. The CDR3 nucleotides read TGTGCCAGCAGTCTCCAGGGCCGGAGGGATCGGGGCTACACCTTC. J is TRBJ1-2 and V is TRBV6-5, with D possibly TRBD1 on 5 matching bases. Trimming stripped 5 bases from V and 8 bases from J, with 21 bases between. This CDR3 comprises 15 residues. Per the germline V gene, CDR1 is MNHEY and CDR2 is SVGAGI.

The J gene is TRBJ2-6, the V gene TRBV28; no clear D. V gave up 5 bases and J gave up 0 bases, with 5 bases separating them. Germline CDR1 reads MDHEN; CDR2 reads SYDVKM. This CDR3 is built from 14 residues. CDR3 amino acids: CASSPHSGANVLTF. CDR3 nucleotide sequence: TGTGCCAGCAGTCCCCACTCTGGGGCCAACGTCCTGACTTTC.

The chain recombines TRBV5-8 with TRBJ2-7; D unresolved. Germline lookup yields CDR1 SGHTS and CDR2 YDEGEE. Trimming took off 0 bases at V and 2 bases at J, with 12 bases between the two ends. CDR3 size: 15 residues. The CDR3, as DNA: TGTGCCAGCAGCTTGGCTTGGGCTGTGACCTACGAGCAGTACTTC. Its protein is CASSLAWAVTYEQYF.